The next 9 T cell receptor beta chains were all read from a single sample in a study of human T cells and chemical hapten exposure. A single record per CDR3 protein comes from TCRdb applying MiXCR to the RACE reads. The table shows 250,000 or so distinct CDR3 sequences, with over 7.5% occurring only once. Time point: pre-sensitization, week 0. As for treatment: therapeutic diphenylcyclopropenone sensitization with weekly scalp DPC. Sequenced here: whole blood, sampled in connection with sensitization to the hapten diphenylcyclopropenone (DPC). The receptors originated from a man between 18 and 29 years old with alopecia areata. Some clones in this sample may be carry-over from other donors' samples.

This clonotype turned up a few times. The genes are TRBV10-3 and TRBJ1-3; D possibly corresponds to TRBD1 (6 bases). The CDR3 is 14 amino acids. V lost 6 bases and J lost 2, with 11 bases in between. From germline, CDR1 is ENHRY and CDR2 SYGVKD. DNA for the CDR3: TGTGCCATCAGAACGACAGGTACTGGAAACACCATATATTTT. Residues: CAIRTTGTGNTIYF.

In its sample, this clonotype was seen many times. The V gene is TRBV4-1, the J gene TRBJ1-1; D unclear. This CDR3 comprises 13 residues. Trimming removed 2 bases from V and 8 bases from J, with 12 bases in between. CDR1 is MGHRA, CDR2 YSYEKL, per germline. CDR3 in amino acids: CASSQNRFSEAFF. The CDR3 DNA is TGCGCCAGCAGCCAAAACAGATTTTCCGAAGCTTTCTTT.

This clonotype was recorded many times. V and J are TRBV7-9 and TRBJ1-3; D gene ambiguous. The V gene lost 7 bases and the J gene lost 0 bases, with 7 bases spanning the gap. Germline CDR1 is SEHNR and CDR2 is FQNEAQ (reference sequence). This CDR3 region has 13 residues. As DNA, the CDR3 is TGTGCCAGCACAAGAAGCTCTGGAAACACCATATATTTT. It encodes CASTRSSGNTIYF.

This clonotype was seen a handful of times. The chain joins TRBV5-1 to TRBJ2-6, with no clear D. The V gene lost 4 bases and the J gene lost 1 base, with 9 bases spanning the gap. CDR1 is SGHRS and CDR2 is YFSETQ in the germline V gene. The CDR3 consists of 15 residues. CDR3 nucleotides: TGCGCCAGCAGCCTGAGCCTGTCTGGGGCCAACGTCCTGACTTTC. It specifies CASSLSLSGANVLTF. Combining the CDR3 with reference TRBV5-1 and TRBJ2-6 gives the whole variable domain KAGVTQTPRYLIKTRGQQVTLSCSPISGHRSVSWYQQTPGQGLQFLFEYFSETQRNKGNFPGRFSGRQFSNSRSEMNVSTLELGDSALYLCASSLSLSGANVLTFGAGSRLTVL.

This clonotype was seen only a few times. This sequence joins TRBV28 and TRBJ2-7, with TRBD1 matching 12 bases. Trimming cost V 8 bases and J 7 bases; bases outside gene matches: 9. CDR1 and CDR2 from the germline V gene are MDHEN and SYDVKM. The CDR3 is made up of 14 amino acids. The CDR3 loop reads CASEPGQGAWEQYF. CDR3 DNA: TGTGCCAGCGAGCCGGGACAGGGGGCTTGGGAGCAGTACTTC.

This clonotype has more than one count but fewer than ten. CDR3 coding DNA: TGTGCCAGCAGCAGGGAGCGGGGGGCCTACAATGAGCAGTTCTTC. Amino acids: CASSRERGAYNEQFF. The chain couples TRBV7-8 to TRBJ2-1; 9 nucleotides agree with TRBD2. The CDR3 length is 15 residues. From germline, CDR1 is SGHVS and CDR2 FQNEAQ. Trimming cost V 5 bases and J 2 bases; bases outside gene matches: 4. The whole variable domain, filled in from reference TRBV7-8 and TRBJ2-1, reads GAGVSQSPRYKVAKRGQDVALRCDPISGHVSLFWYQQALGQGPEFLTYFQNEAQLDKSGLPSDRFFAERPEGSVSTLKIQRTQQEDSAVYLCASSRERGAYNEQFFGPGTRLTVL.

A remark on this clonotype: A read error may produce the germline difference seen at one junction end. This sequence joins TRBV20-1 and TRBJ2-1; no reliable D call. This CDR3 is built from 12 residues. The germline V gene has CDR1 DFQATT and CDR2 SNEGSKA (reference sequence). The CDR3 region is CSARGIYSEQFF. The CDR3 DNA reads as TGCAGTGCTAGGGGGATTTACAGTGAGCAGTTCTTC.

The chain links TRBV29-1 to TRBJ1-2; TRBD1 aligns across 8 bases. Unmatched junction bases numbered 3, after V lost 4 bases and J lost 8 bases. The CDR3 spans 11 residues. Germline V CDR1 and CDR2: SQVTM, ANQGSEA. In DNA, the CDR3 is TGCAGCGTTGGGACAGGGTACGGCTACACCTTC. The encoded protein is CSVGTGYGYTF. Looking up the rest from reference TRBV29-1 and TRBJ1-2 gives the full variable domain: SAVISQKPSRDICQRGTSLTIQCQVDSQVTMMFWYRQQPGQSLTLIATANQGSEATYESGFVIDKFPISRPNLTFSTLTVSNMSPEDSSIYLCSVGTGYGYTFGSGTRLTVV.

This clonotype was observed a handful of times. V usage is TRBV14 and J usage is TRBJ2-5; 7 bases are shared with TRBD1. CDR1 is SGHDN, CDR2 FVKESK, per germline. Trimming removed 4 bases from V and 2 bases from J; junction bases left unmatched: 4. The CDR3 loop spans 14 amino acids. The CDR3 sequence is CASSRWDRQETQYF. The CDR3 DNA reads TGTGCCAGCAGCCGATGGGACAGACAAGAGACCCAGTACTTC.